This T cell receptor beta chain was profiled in a study of shared T cell receptors in the human thymus. The table came from immunoSEQ multiplex PCR; TCRdb's copy has only in-frame clones and leaves some out. This table has about 660,000 clones, 70% to 90% appearing once. CDR3 length: 13 amino acids. Deletions cut 5 bases from V and 3 bases from J, with 12 bases between. CDR1 SGHDT and CDR2 YYEEEE come from the germline V gene. The sample was also linked to a second study, of human thymus T cells. That source adds: The people who donated were healthy Finnish babies having corrective surgery for congenital heart defects. During corrective heart surgery, resections were taken, and the thymus tissue came from them. V and J gene usage appeared biased in thymic and blood repertoires. Related work found strong thymic repertoire overlap between unrelated individuals.

The sample was thymocytes. The rearrangement uses TRBV5-6 and TRBJ2-7; a possible D gene is TRBD1 (6 bases). The TCR sequence derives from a boy under two years old with a congenital heart defect. The DNA for the CDR3 is TGTGCCAGCAGTAACAGGGTGCACTACGAGCAGTACTTC. Protein product: CASSNRVHYEQYF.